The rows below give T cell receptor beta chains drawn from one sample of a study of metastatic and nonmetastatic thyroid tumors. TCRdb recomputed clones from the PCR reads via MiXCR. The table has 20,000 to 25,000 clones, 15% to 19% seen once; the top ten hold about 40%. Sequencing input: blood. All receptors derive from a female donor with papillary thyroid cancer or a benign thyroid nodule (not recorded which). Some clones in this sample may be carry-over from other donors' samples. Both conserved end residues are part of each CDR3. A D gene is named only where the DNA matches it firmly. Clone size is given for some rows only: seen once, a few or many times, or a class if the clone is expanded.

D: -; size: many; J: TRBJ2-7; V: TRBV19; length: 15; DNA: TGTGCCAGTAGTCCCCGGGCGGCGAGCTCCTACGAGCAGTACTTC; CDR3: CASSPRAASSYEQYF
D: TRBD2; size: many; J: TRBJ2-7; V: TRBV20-1; length: 16; DNA: TGCAGTGCTTCTTTAGCGGATAGCGGGAGCTCCTACGAGCAGTACTTC; CDR3: CSASLADSGSSYEQYF
D: -; size: many; J: TRBJ2-1; V: TRBV7-2; length: 10; DNA: TGTGCCAGCGGCTACAATGAGCAGTTCTTC; CDR3: CASGYNEQFF
D: TRBD2; size: many; J: TRBJ2-1; V: TRBV2; length: 15; DNA: TGTGCCAGCAGTGGGACTAGCGGGAACCACAATGAGCAGTTCTTC; CDR3: CASSGTSGNHNEQFF
D: TRBD2; size: many; J: TRBJ2-3; V: TRBV10-2; length: 17; DNA: TGCGCCAGCAGCGGAGGGCGCGGGAGGGGGGACACAGATACGCAGTATTTT; CDR3: CASSGGRGRGDTDTQYF
D: -; size: many; J: TRBJ1-1; V: TRBV18; length: 13; DNA: TGTGCCAGCTCTCTCACCGCGGGCACTGAAGCTTTCTTT; CDR3: CASSLTAGTEAFF
D: -; size: many; J: TRBJ1-5; V: TRBV20-1; length: 16; DNA: TGCAGTGCCGTTTATATGGTGGCGGCCAGCAATCAGCCCCAGCATTTT; CDR3: CSAVYMVAASNQPQHF
D: -; size: -; J: TRBJ2-7; V: TRBV7-3; length: 12; DNA: TGTGCCAGCAGCCGGGTTCGGTCCGAGCAGTACTTC; CDR3: CASSRVRSEQYF
D: -; size: many; J: TRBJ1-5; V: TRBV5-6; length: 14; DNA: TGTGCCAGCAGCCCGCATGGGGGTTTTGGACCCCAGCATTTT; CDR3: CASSPHGGFGPQHF
D: -; size: many; J: TRBJ2-5; V: TRBV30; length: 11; DNA: TGTGCCTGGAGTGAAGGAGAGACCCAGTACTTC; CDR3: CAWSEGETQYF
D: TRBD2; size: many; J: TRBJ2-7; V: TRBV20-1; length: 16; DNA: TGCAGTGCTAGAGATATCAGAGCTAGCGGGAGCTACGAGCAGTACTTC; CDR3: CSARDIRASGSYEQYF
D: -; size: -; J: TRBJ1-6; V: TRBV11-2; length: 17; DNA: TGTGCCAGCAGCTTCCTTTTACTTAGCTCCTATAATTCACCCCTCCACTTT; CDR3: CASSFLLLSSYNSPLHF
D: TRBD2; size: -; J: TRBJ2-7; V: TRBV7-2; length: 13; DNA: TGTGCCAGCAGCTTCCATGGGGGGGAAGAGCAGTACTTC; CDR3: CASSFHGGEEQYF
D: -; size: many; J: TRBJ2-5; V: TRBV2; length: 15; DNA: TGTGCCAGCAGTGGTGGGGGGCGGGCAAGAGAGCCCCAGTACTTC; CDR3: CASSGGGRAREPQYF
D: -; size: few; J: TRBJ2-1; V: TRBV28; length: 13; DNA: TGTGCCAGCAGGTGGGGACTTGTTAATGAGCAGTTCTTC; CDR3: CASRWGLVNEQFF
D: -; size: many; J: TRBJ2-4; V: TRBV6-1; length: 17; DNA: TGTGCCAGCAGTGAATTGACTGCTTACCTAGCCAAAAACATTCAGTACTTC; CDR3: CASSELTAYLAKNIQYF
D: -; size: many; J: TRBJ2-2; V: TRBV20-1; length: 13; DNA: TGCAGTGCTAGAGAGGGGTTCACCGGGGAGCTGTTTTTT; CDR3: CSAREGFTGELFF
D: -; size: medium-sized; J: TRBJ1-6; V: TRBV12-3/TRBV12-4; length: 13; DNA: TGTGCCAGCAGTCCAGGCGAGGCCGATACCCTCCACTTT; CDR3: CASSPGEADTLHF